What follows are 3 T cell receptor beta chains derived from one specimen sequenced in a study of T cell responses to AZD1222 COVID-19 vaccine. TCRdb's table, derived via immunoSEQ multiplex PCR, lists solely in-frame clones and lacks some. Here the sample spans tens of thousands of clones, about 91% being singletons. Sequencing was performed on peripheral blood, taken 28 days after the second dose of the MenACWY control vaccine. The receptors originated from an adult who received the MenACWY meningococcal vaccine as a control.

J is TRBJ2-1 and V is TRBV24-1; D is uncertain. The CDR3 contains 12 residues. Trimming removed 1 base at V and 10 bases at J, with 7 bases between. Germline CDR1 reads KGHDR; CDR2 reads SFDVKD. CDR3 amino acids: CATSDLGYEQFF. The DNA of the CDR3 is TGTGCCACCAGTGATTTAGGCTACGAGCAGTTCTTC.

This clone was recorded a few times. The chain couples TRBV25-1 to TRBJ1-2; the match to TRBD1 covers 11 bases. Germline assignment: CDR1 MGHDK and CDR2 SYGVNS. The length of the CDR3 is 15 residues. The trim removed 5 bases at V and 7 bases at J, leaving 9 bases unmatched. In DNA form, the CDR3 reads TGTGCCAGCAGTCGACCGGGACAGGGGGTTAGTGGCTACACCTTC. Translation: CASSRPGQGVSGYTF.

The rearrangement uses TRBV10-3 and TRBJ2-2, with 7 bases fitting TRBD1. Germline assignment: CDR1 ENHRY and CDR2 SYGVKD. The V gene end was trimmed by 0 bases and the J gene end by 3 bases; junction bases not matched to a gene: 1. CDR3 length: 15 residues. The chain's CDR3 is CAISESGQHTGELFF. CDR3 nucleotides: TGTGCCATCAGTGAGTCGGGACAGCACACCGGGGAGCTGTTTTTT.